This T cell receptor (beta chain) was recovered during a study of human T cells and chemical hapten exposure. Study-level information: Throughout the approximately 25-week study, diphenylcyclopropenone was applied weekly to the patients' scalps. Per-sample TCR yield variation was attributed mainly to small pooled library volume differences.

V shed 5 bases and J shed 0 bases, with 17 bases lying between them. This CDR3 spans 17 amino acids. Germline V CDR1 and CDR2: DFQATT, SNEGSKA (reference sequence). Using its own MiXCR run on the RACE reads, TCRdb lists one record per CDR3 protein. Seen here are about 360,000 distinct CDR3 sequences, about 4.8% observed once, and the top ten hold approximately 2.3%. The sample holds many counts of this clonotype. Time point: patch test 1, 2 weeks after DPC sensitization. Treatment indicated: therapeutic diphenylcyclopropenone sensitization with weekly scalp DPC. Donors, patients with alopecia ranging from 18 to 70 years old and judged suitable for DPC, provided samples. Unfractionated whole blood yielded total RNA.

The sequencing used whole blood, collected in connection with sensitization to the hapten diphenylcyclopropenone (DPC). This clonotype was sampled from a woman aged 45-65 years with alopecia areata. Some clones in this sample may be carry-over from other donors' samples. The rearrangement joins TRBV20-1 to TRBJ2-6, with D perhaps matching TRBD1 or TRBD2 (7 bases each). The CDR3, as DNA: TGCAGTGCTGCAGGGGGGGGAAGTAGCTCTGGGGCCAACGTCCTGACTTTC. Its protein is CSAAGGGSSSGANVLTF.